One sample yielded the 8 T cell receptor beta chains listed below, sequenced in a study of OX40 agonist ivuxolimab in advanced cancers. Library preparation used the immunoSEQ multiplex PCR assay. TCRdb provides this immuneACCESS table in a form limited to in-frame rearrangements. Some clones are lacking; in checked studies, under half of them reflect an unresolved V gene, and why the rest are absent is not known. The table for this sample lists 40,000 to 55,000 clones; approximately 80% of them were counted only once. Roughly 2.2% of the sample goes to the ten largest clones. The sequencing used CD4+ or CD8+ T cells sorted from blood, collected in a trial of the OX40 agonist ivuxolimab. The receptors come from an adult with an advanced solid tumor such as melanoma, head and neck, liver or kidney cancer.

The rearrangement uses TRBV10-2 and TRBJ2-7, with 7 bases identical to TRBD2. V shed 4 bases and J 6 bases; nucleotides not matched to a gene: 6. The germline V gene has CDR1 WSHSY and CDR2 SAAADI. This CDR3 has 13 amino acids. The CDR3 protein is CASSGGGGTEQYF. DNA for the CDR3: TGCGCCAGCAGTGGTGGGGGGGGGACCGAGCAGTACTTC.

This chain joins TRBV4-1 and TRBJ1-3, with TRBD1 matching over 7 bases. J lost 2 bases, V lost 3 bases, and 7 bases had no gene match. The germline CDR1 and CDR2 sequences are MGHRA and YSYEKL. The CDR3 extends over 16 amino acids. DNA for the CDR3: TGCGCCAGCAGCCAGGAGTACAGGGGAACTGGAAACACCATATATTTT. Translation: CASSQEYRGTGNTIYF.

The chain uses TRBV7-2 and TRBJ2-3, with 8 bases identical to TRBD2. After removal of 1 base from V and 14 bases from J, the junction contained 8 bases not matched to a gene. Germline V gene sequence: CDR1 SGHTA, CDR2 FQGNSA. The CDR3 is 13 residues long. The CDR3: CASSLDGGAFPYF. Here the CDR3 DNA reads TGTGCCAGCAGCTTAGACGGGGGGGCCTTCCCGTATTTT.

The chain joins TRBV9 to TRBJ1-1; tentatively, D is TRBD1 (5 bases). V was cut by 4 bases and J by 0 bases, with 13 bases left in between. Germline-derived CDR1 and CDR2 are SGDLS and YYNGEE. The CDR3 has 15 residues. DNA of the CDR3: TGTGCCAGCAGCCGGGAGACAGATTTGAACACTGAAGCTTTCTTT. Translation gives CASSRETDLNTEAFF.

The chain uses TRBV2 and TRBJ1-2; the match to TRBD1 covers 8 bases. CDR1 and CDR2 from the germline V gene are SNHLY and FYNNEI. The CDR3 loop spans 13 amino acids. The junction had 5 bases not matched to a gene; V was cut back by 11 bases and J by 0 bases. In DNA form, the CDR3 reads TGTGCCGGACAGGGCGGAACTAACTATGGCTACACCTTC. Its translation is CAGQGGTNYGYTF.

The gene calls are TRBV6-4 and TRBJ1-1; the D gene is possibly TRBD1 (5 bases). Germline CDR1 MRHNA, CDR2 SNTAGT. CDR3 size: 14 residues. The V gene lost 10 bases and the J gene lost 1 base, with 16 bases spanning the gap. CDR3 DNA sequence: TGTGCCAACTTAATCCGGGACGCGAACACTGAAGCTTTCTTT. It yields the protein CANLIRDANTEAFF.

The rearrangement links TRBV27 to TRBJ1-1, with 7 bases matching TRBD1. Germline V CDR1 and CDR2: MNHEY, SMNVEV (reference sequence). V was pared by 6 bases and J by 5 bases, with 6 bases of the junction left unmatched. The CDR3 sequence is 13 residues long. The CDR3 sequence is CASRAQGVTEAFF. CDR3 DNA: TGTGCCAGCAGAGCTCAGGGGGTAACTGAAGCTTTCTTT.

The CDR3 DNA reads TGTGCCAGCGACGTAAGGGGAGGCAAAAACATTCAGTACTTC. It encodes CASDVRGGKNIQYF. V and J are TRBV6-1 and TRBJ2-4, with D maybe TRBD2 (6 bases). Germline loops: CDR1 MNHNS, CDR2 SASEGT. The CDR3 contains 14 residues. V was clipped by 8 bases and J by 3 bases, with 14 bases between them.